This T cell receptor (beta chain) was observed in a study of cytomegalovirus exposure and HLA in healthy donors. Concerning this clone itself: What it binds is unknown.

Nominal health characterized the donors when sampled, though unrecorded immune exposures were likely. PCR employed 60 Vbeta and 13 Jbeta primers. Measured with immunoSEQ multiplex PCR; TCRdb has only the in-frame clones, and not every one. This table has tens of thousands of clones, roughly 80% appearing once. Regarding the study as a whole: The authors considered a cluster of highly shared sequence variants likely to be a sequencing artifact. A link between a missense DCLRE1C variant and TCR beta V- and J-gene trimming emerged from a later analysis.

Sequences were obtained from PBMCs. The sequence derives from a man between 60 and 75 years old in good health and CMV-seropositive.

The CDR3, as DNA: TGTGCCAGCAGCGCTAGCGGGAGTGGCGAGCAGTACTTC. Translation gives CASSASGSGEQYF. The chain uses TRBV4-2 and TRBJ2-7, with 10 bases lining up with TRBD2. The CDR3 extends over 13 amino acids. Unmatched junction bases numbered 4, after V lost 5 bases and J lost 6 bases. Germline CDR1 LGHNA, CDR2 YNFKEQ.